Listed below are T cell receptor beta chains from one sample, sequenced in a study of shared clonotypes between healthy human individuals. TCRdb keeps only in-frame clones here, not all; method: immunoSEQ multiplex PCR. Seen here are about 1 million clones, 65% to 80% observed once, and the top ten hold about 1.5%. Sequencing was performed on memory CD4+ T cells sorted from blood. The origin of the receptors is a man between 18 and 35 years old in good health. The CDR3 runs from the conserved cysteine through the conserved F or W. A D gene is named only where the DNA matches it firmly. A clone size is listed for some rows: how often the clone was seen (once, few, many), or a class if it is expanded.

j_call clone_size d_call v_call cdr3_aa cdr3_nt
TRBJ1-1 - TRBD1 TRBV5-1 CASSEGTANTEAFF TGCGCCAGCAGTGAAGGGACAGCCAACACTGAAGCTTTCTTT
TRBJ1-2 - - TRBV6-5 CASSYGPYYGYTF TGTGCCAGCAGTTACGGGCCTTACTATGGCTACACCTTC
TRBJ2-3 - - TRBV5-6 CASSLVSHTDTQYF TGTGCCAGCAGCTTGGTTTCGCACACAGATACGCAGTATTTT
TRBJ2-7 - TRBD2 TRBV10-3 CAISAAPSGGAYEQYF TGTGCCATCAGTGCCGCCCCTAGCGGGGGAGCCTACGAGCAGTACTTC
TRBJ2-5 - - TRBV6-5 CASNSAGQGETQYF TGTGCCAGCAACTCTGCGGGGCAGGGGGAGACCCAGTACTTC
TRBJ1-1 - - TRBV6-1 CASSFLYTEAFF TGTGCCAGCAGTTTTTTATACACTGAAGCTTTCTTT
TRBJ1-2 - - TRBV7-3 CASSLPGGSGYTF TGTGCCAGCAGCCTCCCCGGGGGGTCTGGCTACACCTTC
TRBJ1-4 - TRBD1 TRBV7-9 CASSVGTGGINEKLFF TGTGCCAGCAGCGTAGGGACAGGGGGCATCAATGAAAAACTGTTTTTT
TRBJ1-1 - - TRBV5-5 CASSYLGAGPTEAFF TGTGCCAGCAGCTACCTGGGTGCAGGGCCTACTGAAGCTTTCTTT
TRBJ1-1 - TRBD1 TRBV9 CASSVVTGGEAFF TGTGCCAGCAGCGTAGTCACAGGGGGGGAAGCTTTCTTT
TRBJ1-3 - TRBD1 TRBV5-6 CASSSTGGFGNTIYF TGTGCCAGCAGCTCTACAGGGGGCTTTGGAAACACCATATATTTT
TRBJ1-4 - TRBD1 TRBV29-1 CSTPGQGDEKLFF TGCAGCACTCCGGGACAGGGGGATGAAAAACTGTTTTTT
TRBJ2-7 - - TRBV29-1 CSQHPRQAPLLYEQYF TGCAGCCAACACCCCCGACAGGCCCCCCTTTTATACGAGCAGTACTTC
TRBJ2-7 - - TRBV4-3 CASSQGGQRREQYF TGCGCCAGCAGCCAAGGCGGACAGCGGAGAGAGCAGTACTTC
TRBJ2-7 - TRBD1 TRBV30 CAWSHRGSYEQYF TGTGCCTGGAGTCACAGGGGCAGTTACGAGCAGTACTTC
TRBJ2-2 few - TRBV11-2 CASSFTAGNTGELFF TGTGCCAGCAGCTTTACGGCGGGGAACACCGGGGAGCTGTTTTTT
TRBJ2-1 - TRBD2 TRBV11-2 CASSPGLAGGRGLNEQFF TGTGCCAGCAGCCCAGGACTAGCGGGAGGCCGAGGATTAAATGAGCAGTTCTTC
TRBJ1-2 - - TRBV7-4 CASSLVTGKGYGYTF TGTGCCAGCAGCTTAGTAACAGGGAAAGGCTATGGCTACACCTTC
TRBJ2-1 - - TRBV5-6 CASSSRQASYNEQFF TGTGCCAGCAGCTCCCGACAGGCATCCTACAATGAGCAGTTCTTC
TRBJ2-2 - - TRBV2 CASSVSRLANTGELFF TGTGCCAGCAGTGTGAGCAGGCTCGCGAACACCGGGGAGCTGTTTTTT
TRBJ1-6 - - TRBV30 CASTQRGRNNSPLHF TGTGCCTCAACCCAACGGGGGCGGAATAATTCACCCCTCCACTTT
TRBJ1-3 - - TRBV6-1 CASRTDLSGNTIYF TGTGCCAGCAGGACGGATCTCTCTGGAAACACCATATATTTT
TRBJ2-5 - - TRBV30 CAWDPTGRGETQYF TGTGCCTGGGACCCGACAGGGAGGGGAGAGACCCAGTACTTC
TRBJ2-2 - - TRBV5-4 CASSLGRGFTGELFF TGTGCCAGCAGCTTGGGGAGGGGTTTCACCGGGGAGCTGTTTTTT
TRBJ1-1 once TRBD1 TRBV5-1 CASSLDRGPEAFF TGCGCCAGCAGCTTGGACAGGGGGCCTGAAGCTTTCTTT
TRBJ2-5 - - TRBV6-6 CASKDNRNYPIDPQYF TGTGCCAGCAAAGACAACAGGAATTACCCGATCGACCCCCAGTACTTC
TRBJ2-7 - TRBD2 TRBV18 CASSPYLSGGSSYEQYF TGTGCCAGCTCACCTTACCTTAGCGGGGGGAGCTCCTACGAGCAGTACTTC
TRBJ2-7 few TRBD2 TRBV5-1 CASKGTSGTYEQYF TGCGCCAGCAAAGGGACTAGCGGGACCTACGAGCAGTACTTC
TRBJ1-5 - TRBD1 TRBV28 CASSLYGSGTGNQPQHF TGTGCCAGCAGTTTATATGGGTCGGGGACAGGCAATCAGCCCCAGCATTTT
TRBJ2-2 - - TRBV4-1 CASSQSSGANTGELFF TGCGCCAGCAGCCAGAGCAGTGGCGCGAACACCGGGGAGCTGTTTTTT
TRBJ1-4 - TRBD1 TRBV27 CASSPTGGGEKLFF TGTGCCAGCAGTCCGACAGGGGGTGGTGAAAAACTGTTTTTT
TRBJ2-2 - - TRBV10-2 CASRDKNTGELFF TGCGCCAGCCGGGACAAGAACACCGGGGAGCTGTTTTTT
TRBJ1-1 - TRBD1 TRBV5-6 CASSLRDRVMNTEAFF TGTGCCAGCAGCTTGAGGGACAGGGTAATGAACACTGAAGCTTTCTTT
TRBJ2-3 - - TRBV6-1 CASSERTAVGTQYF TGTGCCAGCAGTGAACGGACTGCGGTCGGTACGCAGTATTTT
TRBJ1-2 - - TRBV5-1 CASSPAPAGHYTF TGCGCCAGCAGCCCCGCTCCGGCCGGTCACTACACCTTC
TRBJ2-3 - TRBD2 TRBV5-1 CASSPLPSGGAGTDTQYF TGCGCCAGCAGCCCACTTCCTAGCGGGGGGGCCGGCACAGATACGCAGTATTTT
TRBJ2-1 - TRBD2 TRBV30 CAWSVRAGNEQFF TGTGCCTGGAGTGTACGAGCGGGAAATGAGCAGTTCTTC
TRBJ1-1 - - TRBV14 CASSQDPRGNTEAFF TGTGCCAGCAGCCAAGATCCCCGGGGGAACACTGAAGCTTTCTTT
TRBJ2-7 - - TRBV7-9 CASSLEGSSYEQYF TGTGCCAGCAGCTTGGAGGGTTCCTCCTACGAGCAGTACTTC
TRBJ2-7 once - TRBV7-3 CASSPGGPYEQYF TGTGCCAGCAGCCCCGGCGGACCCTACGAGCAGTACTTC
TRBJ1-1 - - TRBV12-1 CASSLGFGGTEAFF TGTGCCAGCAGCTTAGGGTTTGGGGGCACTGAAGCTTTCTTT